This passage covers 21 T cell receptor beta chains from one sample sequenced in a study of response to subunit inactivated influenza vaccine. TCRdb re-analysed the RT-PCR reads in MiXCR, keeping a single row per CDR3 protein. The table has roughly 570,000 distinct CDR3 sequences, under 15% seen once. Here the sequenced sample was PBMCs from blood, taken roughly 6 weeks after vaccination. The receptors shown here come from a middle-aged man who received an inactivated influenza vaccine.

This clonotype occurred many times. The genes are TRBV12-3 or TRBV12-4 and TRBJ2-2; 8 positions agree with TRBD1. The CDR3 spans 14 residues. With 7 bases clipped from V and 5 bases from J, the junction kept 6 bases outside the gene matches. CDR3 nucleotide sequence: TGTGCCAGCAACCCTAGGACAGGGACCGGGGAGCTGTTTTTT. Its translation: CASNPRTGTGELFF.

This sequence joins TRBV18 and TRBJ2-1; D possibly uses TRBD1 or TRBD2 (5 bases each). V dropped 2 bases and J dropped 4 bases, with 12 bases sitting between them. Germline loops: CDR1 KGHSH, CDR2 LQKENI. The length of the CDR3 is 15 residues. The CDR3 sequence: CASSPTEGHYNEQFF. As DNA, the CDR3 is TGTGCCAGCTCACCAACAGAGGGGCATTACAATGAGCAGTTCTTC.

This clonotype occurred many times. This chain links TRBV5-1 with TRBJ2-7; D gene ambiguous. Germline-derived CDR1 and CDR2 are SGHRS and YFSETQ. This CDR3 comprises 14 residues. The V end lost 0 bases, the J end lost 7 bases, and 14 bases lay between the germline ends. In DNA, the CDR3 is TGCGCCAGCAGCTTGGCCTTCCCCGGTCAGGAGCAGTACTTC. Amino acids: CASSLAFPGQEQYF.

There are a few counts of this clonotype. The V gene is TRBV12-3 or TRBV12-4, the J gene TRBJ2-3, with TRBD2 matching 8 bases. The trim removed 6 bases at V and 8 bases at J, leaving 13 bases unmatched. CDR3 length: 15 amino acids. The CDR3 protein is CASRSFAGGPSTQYF. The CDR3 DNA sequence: TGTGCCAGCAGAAGTTTTGCGGGGGGCCCGAGTACGCAGTATTTT.

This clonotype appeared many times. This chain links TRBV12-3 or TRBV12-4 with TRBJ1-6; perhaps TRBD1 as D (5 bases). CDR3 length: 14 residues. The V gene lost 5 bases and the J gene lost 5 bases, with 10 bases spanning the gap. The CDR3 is CASSTDRDNSPLHF. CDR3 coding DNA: TGTGCCAGCAGTACCGACAGAGATAATTCACCCCTCCACTTT.

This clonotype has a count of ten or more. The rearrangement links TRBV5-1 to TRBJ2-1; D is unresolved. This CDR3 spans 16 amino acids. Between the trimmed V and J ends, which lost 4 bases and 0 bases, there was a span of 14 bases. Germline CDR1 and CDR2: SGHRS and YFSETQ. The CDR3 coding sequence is TGCGCCAGCAGCGGTACAGCTATGAGCTCCTACAATGAGCAGTTCTTC. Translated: CASSGTAMSSYNEQFF. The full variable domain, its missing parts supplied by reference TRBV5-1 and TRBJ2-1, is KAGVTQTPRYLIKTRGQQVTLSCSPISGHRSVSWYQQTPGQGLQFLFEYFSETQRNKGNFPGRFSGRQFSNSRSEMNVSTLELGDSALYLCASSGTAMSSYNEQFFGPGTRLTVL.

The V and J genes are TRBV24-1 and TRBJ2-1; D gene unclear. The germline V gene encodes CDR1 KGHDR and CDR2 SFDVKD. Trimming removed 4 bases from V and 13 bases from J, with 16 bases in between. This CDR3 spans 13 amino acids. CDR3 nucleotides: TGTGCCACCAGTGACCACAATCCTAGACCACAGTTCTTC. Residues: CATSDHNPRPQFF.

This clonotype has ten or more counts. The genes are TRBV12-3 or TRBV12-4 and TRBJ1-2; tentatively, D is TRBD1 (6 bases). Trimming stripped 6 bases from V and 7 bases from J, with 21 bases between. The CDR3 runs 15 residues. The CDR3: CASSKQRQAGGGYTF. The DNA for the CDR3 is TGTGCCAGCAGCAAACAAAGACAGGCGGGAGGTGGCTACACCTTC.

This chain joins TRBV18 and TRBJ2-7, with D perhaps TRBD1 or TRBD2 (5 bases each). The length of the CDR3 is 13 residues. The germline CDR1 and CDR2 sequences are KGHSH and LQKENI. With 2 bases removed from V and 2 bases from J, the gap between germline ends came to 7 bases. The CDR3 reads CASSPMGAYEQYF. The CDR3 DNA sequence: TGTGCCAGCTCACCAATGGGGGCCTACGAGCAGTACTTC.

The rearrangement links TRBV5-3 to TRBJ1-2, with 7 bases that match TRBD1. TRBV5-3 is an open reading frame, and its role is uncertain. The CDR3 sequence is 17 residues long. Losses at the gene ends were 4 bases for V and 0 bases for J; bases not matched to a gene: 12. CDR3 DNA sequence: TGTGCCAGAAGCCCTCTGGGGCAGGGGGAAGCTAACTATGGCTACACCTTC. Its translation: CARSPLGQGEANYGYTF.

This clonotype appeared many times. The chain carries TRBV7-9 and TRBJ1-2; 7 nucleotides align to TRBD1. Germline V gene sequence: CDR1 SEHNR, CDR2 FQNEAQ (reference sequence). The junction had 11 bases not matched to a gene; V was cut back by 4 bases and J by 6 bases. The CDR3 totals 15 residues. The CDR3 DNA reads TGTGCCAGCAGCTCTGGAAGCCGGGACAGAAATGGCTACACCTTC. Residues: CASSSGSRDRNGYTF.

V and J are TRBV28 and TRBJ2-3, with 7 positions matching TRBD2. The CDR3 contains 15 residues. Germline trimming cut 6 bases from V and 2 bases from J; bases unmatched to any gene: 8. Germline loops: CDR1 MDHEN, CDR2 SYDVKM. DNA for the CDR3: TGTGCCAGCAGCCTGCGGGGGTCCCCCACAGATACGCAGTATTTT. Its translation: CASSLRGSPTDTQYF. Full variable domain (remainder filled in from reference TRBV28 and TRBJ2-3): DVKVTQSSRYLVKRTGEKVFLECVQDMDHENMFWYRQDPGLGLRLIYFSYDVKMKEKGDIPEGYSVSREKKERFSLILESASTNQTSMYLCASSLRGSPTDTQYFGPGTRLTVL.

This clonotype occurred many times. This CDR3 is CSVERTRLGAFF. The DNA for the CDR3 is TGCAGCGTTGAAAGAACGCGTTTAGGAGCTTTCTTT. The chain uses TRBV29-1 and TRBJ1-1; D is uncertain. V was pared by 2 bases and J by 10 bases, with 14 bases between. CDR3 size: 12 residues. In germline, CDR1 is SQVTM, CDR2 ANQGSEA.

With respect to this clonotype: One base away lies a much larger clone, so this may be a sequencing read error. CDR3 region: CSPGQGSGEQYF. CDR3 bases: TGCAGCCCCGGACAGGGTTCGGGCGAGCAGTACTTC. The J gene is TRBJ2-7, the V gene TRBV29-1, with 8 bases identical to TRBD1. The CDR3 totals 12 residues. Germline trimming cut 8 bases from V and 6 bases from J; bases unmatched to any gene: 9. The germline V gene has CDR1 SQVTM and CDR2 ANQGSEA.

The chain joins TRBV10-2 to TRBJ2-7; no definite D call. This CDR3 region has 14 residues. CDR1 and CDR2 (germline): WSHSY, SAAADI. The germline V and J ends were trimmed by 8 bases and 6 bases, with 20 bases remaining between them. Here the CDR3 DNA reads TGCGCCAGCGTAGCTTCCTTTGGTGGAGTCGAGCAGTACTTC. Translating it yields CASVASFGGVEQYF.

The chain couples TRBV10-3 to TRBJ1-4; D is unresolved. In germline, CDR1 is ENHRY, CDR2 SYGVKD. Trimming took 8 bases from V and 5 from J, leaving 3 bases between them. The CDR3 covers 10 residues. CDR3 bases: TGTGCCATCCCAAATGAAAAACTGTTTTTT. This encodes CAIPNEKLFF.

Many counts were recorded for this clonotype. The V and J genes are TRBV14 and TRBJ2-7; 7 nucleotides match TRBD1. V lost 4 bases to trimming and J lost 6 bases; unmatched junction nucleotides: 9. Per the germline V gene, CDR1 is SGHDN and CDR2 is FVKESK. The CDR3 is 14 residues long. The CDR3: CASSPSDRASEQYF. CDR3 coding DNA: TGTGCCAGCAGCCCGTCCGACAGGGCTAGCGAGCAGTACTTC.

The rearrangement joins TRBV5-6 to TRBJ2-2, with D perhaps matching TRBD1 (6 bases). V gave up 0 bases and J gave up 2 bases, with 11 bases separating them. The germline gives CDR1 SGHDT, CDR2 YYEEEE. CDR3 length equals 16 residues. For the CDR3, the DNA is TGTGCCAGCAGCTTGGTTCCGGACAGCAACACCGGGGAGCTGTTTTTT. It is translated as CASSLVPDSNTGELFF.

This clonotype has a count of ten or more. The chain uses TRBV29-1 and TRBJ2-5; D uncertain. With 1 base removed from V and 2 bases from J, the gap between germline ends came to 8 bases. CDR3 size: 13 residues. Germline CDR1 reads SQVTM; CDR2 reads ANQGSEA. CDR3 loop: CSVEGVVQETQYF. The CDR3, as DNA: TGCAGCGTTGAAGGGGTAGTGCAAGAGACCCAGTACTTC. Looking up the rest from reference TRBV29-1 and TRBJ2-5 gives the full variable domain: SAVISQKPSRDICQRGTSLTIQCQVDSQVTMMFWYRQQPGQSLTLIATANQGSEATYESGFVIDKFPISRPNLTFSTLTVSNMSPEDSSIYLCSVEGVVQETQYFGPGTRLLVL.

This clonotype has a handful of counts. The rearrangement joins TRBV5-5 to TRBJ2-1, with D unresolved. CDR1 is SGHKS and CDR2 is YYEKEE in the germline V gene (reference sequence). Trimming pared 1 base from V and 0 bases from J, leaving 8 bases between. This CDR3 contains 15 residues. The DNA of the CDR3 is TGTGCCAGCAGCTTGTTTACTCGCTCCTACAATGAGCAGTTCTTC. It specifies CASSLFTRSYNEQFF.

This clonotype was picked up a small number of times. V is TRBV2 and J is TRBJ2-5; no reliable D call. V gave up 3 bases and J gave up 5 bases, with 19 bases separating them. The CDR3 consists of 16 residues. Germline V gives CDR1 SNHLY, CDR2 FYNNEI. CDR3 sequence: CASSDRAPPPLETQYF. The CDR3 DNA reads TGTGCCAGCAGTGACCGAGCTCCCCCCCCCTTGGAGACCCAGTACTTC. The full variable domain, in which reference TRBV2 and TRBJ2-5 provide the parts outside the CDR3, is EPEVTQTPSHQVTQMGQEVILRCVPISNHLYFYWYRQILGQKVEFLVSFYNNEISEKSEIFDDQFSVERPDGSNFTLKIRSTKLEDSAMYFCASSDRAPPPLETQYFGPGTRLLVL.